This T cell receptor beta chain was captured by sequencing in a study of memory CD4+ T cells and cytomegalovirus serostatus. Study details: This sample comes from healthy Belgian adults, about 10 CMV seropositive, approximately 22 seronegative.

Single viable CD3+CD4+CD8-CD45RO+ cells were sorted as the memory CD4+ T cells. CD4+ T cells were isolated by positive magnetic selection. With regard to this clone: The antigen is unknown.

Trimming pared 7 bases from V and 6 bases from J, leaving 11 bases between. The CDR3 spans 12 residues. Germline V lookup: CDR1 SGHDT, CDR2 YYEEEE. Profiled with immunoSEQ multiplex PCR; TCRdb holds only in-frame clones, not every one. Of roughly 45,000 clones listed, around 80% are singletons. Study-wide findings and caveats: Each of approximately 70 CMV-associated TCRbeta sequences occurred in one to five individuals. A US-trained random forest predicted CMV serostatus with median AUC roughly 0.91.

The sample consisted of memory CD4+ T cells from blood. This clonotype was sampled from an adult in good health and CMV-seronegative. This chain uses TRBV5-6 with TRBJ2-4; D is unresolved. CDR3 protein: CASGPDPNIQYF. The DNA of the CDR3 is TGTGCCAGCGGCCCGGACCCAAACATTCAGTACTTC.